This T cell receptor (beta chain) appears in the sequencing data of a study of blood T cell repertoires in COVID-19. Across the whole study: Donors in the United States, Italy and Spain gave samples during acute or convalescent COVID-19. Sample material is recorded as cDNA or gDNA derived from T cells, B-cell-depleted T cells, or PBMCs.

Original processing methods: Estimates of nucleated cell counts were drawn from the amplification of reference gene primers. TCRdb keeps only in-frame clones here, not all; method: immunoSEQ multiplex PCR. The V and J calls and clone size were taken over from that table, and D and trimming were inferred from the DNA. The table lists over 200,000 clones, 87% of them singletons. The CDR3 length is 15 residues. CDR1 and CDR2 from the germline V gene are ENHRY and SYGVKD. The J segment lost 3 bases and the V segment lost 3 bases, leaving 7 bases of the junction unmatched. The sequenced material came from peripheral blood. The V gene is TRBV10-3, the J gene TRBJ1-1; 7 bases fit TRBD1. This receptor was obtained from a woman in her late teens or twenties who had recovered from COVID-19. The CDR3: CAISELQGRDTEAFF. The CDR3 DNA sequence: TGTGCCATCAGTGAATTACAGGGGAGAGACACTGAAGCTTTCTTT.